Described below is a single TCR beta chain sequence and its context. Its antigen is currently unknown. This record belongs to a study of T cell repertoires in cytomegalovirus infection. For the study at large: CMV epitopes, recently identified HLA-C-restricted and well-studied HLA-B-restricted, were used. Indicated by public TCR beta signatures were CMV infection and matching HLA type.

TCRdb re-analysed the reads in MiXCR, keeping a single row per CDR3 protein. Here the sample spans fewer than 1,000,000 distinct CDR3 sequences, around a third being singletons. Germline values: CDR1 WNHNN, CDR2 SYGVQD (reference sequence). The germline V and J ends were trimmed by 0 bases and 8 bases, with 16 bases remaining between them. The CDR3 sequence is 15 residues long. Study-wide results and caveats: Cumulative frequency (of public TCR beta family members) identified carriers of CMV plus the relevant HLA. HLA-C-restricted TCR beta clonotypes specific for CMV led the ex vivo response.

The specimen comprised cultured CD8+ T cells from PBMCs, sampled from culture after CMV antigen stimulation. This receptor was obtained from a human donor in good health (CMV status not recorded). Some clones in this sample may be carry-over from other donors' samples. The rearrangement uses TRBV10-1 and TRBJ1-2, with D tentatively TRBD1 (5 bases). CDR3 region: CASSESRGRANGYTF. The CDR3 DNA reads as TGCGCCAGCAGTGAGTCGAGGGGCAGGGCAAACGGCTACACCTTC.